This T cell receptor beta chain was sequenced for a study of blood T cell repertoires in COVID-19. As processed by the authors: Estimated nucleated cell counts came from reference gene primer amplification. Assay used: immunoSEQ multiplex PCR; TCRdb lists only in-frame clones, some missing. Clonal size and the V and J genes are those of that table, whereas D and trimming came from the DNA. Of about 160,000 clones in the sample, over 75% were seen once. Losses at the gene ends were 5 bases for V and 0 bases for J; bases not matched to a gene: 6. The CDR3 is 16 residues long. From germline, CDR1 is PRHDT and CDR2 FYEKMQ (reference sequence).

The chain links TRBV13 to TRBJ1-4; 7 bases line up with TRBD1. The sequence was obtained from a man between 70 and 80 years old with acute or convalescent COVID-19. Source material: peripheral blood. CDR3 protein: CASSQQTGTTNEKLFF. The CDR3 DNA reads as TGTGCCAGCAGCCAACAGACAGGGACAACTAATGAAAAACTGTTTTTT.